This is a list of T cell receptor beta chains from one sample in a study of regulatory T cells in long-lasting Graves disease. TCRdb ran MiXCR on the multiplex PCR reads and lists one entry per CDR3 protein. In the table there are hundreds of thousands of distinct CDR3 sequences, approximately 12% of which are singletons. These data were also filed under a second study, of T cells in Graves' hyperthyroidism and ophthalmopathy.

Sequenced material: peripheral blood mononuclear cells (PBMCs), taken at new diagnosis, from a patient treated with antithyroid drugs. The receptor set was obtained from a man aged 25 to 40 with Graves disease. Both conserved end residues are part of each CDR3. Expanded clones are given a class, and other clones once, few, many or no size at all.

V gene: TRBV19
clone size: few
CDR3 protein: CASSIGAGSGANVLTF

V gene: TRBV27
clone size: many
CDR3 protein: CASSSRLLSTGELFF

V gene: TRBV3-1
clone size: many
CDR3 protein: CASSQASGGQPQHF

V gene: TRBV5-1
clone size: many
CDR3 protein: CASSLGTVGYGYTF

V gene: TRBV27
clone size: few
CDR3 protein: CASSSGGAETQYF

V gene: TRBV7-9
clone size: many
CDR3 protein: CASSPGPGQPQHF

V gene: TRBV6-2/TRBV6-3
clone size: many
CDR3 protein: CASSSSLFRRSGANVLTF

V gene: TRBV2
clone size: few
CDR3 protein: CASSPQRAGYNEQYF

V gene: TRBV10-3
clone size: few
CDR3 protein: CAIRPGRNYGYTF

V gene: TRBV5-6
clone size: -
CDR3 protein: CASTPLGYRANTEAFF

V gene: TRBV7-9
clone size: many
CDR3 protein: CASSLALRTSGRAWTYNEQFF

V gene: TRBV7-2
clone size: many
CDR3 protein: CASSFSGAASYEQYF

V gene: TRBV6-1
clone size: -
CDR3 protein: CASTQRHTDTQYF

V gene: TRBV12-3/TRBV12-4
clone size: many
CDR3 protein: CASMVPGLAGVTVF

V gene: TRBV6-1
clone size: many
CDR3 protein: CASSVGGQGTDTQYF

V gene: TRBV30
clone size: many
CDR3 protein: CAWTRVGETQYF

V gene: TRBV7-2
clone size: many
CDR3 protein: CASSLATLTYNEQFF